Only a few counts were recorded for the clone carrying this T cell receptor (beta chain). What it binds is not known. The repertoire was sequenced with immunoSEQ multiplex PCR; TCRdb's copy has only in-frame clones and lacks some. The table lists hundreds of thousands of clones, roughly 90% of them singletons, with around 6.4% in the top ten. These data come from a study of Ad26.COV2.S vaccination and SARS-CoV-2 variants. About the research overall: Ad26.COV2.S shots went into the muscle once or twice, 56 days apart. The study's findings and limits: Recipients of vaccine and of placebo showed similar breadth of their non-spike TCR repertoires. The study found higher spike-specific TCR breadth in vaccine than placebo recipients.

The germline V gene encodes CDR1 SGHAT and CDR2 FQDESV (reference sequence). V lost 5 bases and J lost 3; bases outside the gene matches: 3. The CDR3 spans 13 residues. The treatment is: around 19 received Ad26.COV2.S at low or high dose, single or two shots; about 5 received placebo; per-sample allocation not given. The investigators took samples on day 63 after the first vaccine or placebo injection. This adult donor, from Boston, was 18-55 years old. The chain has TRBV11-1 and TRBJ2-7, with 8 bases that match TRBD1. Material: peripheral blood, obtained in a trial of Ad26.COV2.S vaccine versus placebo. The receptor was isolated from a person aged 18-60 years who received the Ad26.COV2.S COVID-19 vaccine or a placebo. The CDR3 coding sequence is TGTGCCAGCAGCCACACAGGGGGCTACGAGCAGTACTTC. Encoded protein: CASSHTGGYEQYF.